This T cell receptor (beta chain) derives from a study of blood T cells in healthy people across ages. Notes on the study in general: When set beside aged donors, long-lived donors presented more naive CD4+ cells and higher diversity.

With V trimmed by 6 bases and J by 3 bases, 5 bases remained unmatched. There are 14 residues in the CDR3. Germline CDR1 is LGHNT and CDR2 is FRNRAP. In regard to this clonotype: Its antigen is unidentified.

Primed by a sample-barcoded 5' primer and a J-beta primer mix, a second PCR proceeded for about 6 to 11 cycles. TCRdb re-analysed the 5' RACE reads in MiXCR, keeping a single row per CDR3 protein. The sample has 800,000 to 950,000 distinct CDR3 sequences, around 48% seen once. The source material was blood. The chain is built from TRBV12-5 and TRBJ2-3; TRBD2 agrees at 8 bases. The clonotype comes from a man aged 25 to 45 in good health. CDR3 in amino acids: CASGHSGKTDTQYF. The CDR3 nucleotides read TGTGCTAGTGGGCATAGCGGGAAAACAGATACGCAGTATTTT. The full variable domain, rest sourced from reference TRBV12-5 and TRBJ2-3, is DARVTQTPRHKVTEMGQEVTMRCQPILGHNTVFWYRQTMMQGLELLAYFRNRAPLDDSGMPKDRFSAEMPDATLATLKIQPSEPRDSAVYFCASGHSGKTDTQYFGPGTRLTVL.